These 32 T cell receptor beta chains originate from one sample sequenced in a study of CD8+CD57+ T cells in acquired aplastic anemia. Genomic DNA was employed as the template in profiling TCR beta VDJ and CDR3. TCRdb ran MiXCR on the reads and lists one entry per CDR3 protein. The sample holds 150,000 to 200,000 distinct CDR3 sequences; approximately 51% are singletons and the top ten take 3.2%. Previously, flow cytometry had revealed CD8+CD57+ cell expansion in the patients chosen for sequencing. The sample taken for sequencing was sorted CD4+, CD8+, or CD8+CD57+ T cells (not recorded which) from PBMCs. The receptors come from a human donor with aplastic anemia.

V usage is TRBV24-1 and J usage is TRBJ2-7, with TRBD1 matching 7 bases. This CDR3 spans 17 amino acids. Trimming cost V 4 bases and J 4 bases; bases outside gene matches: 15. Germline V CDR1 and CDR2: KGHDR, SFDVKD. The chain's CDR3 is CATSDQQRDSQMYEQYF. In DNA form, the CDR3 reads TGTGCCACCAGTGACCAGCAACGGGACAGCCAAATGTACGAGCAGTACTTC.

This sequence joins TRBV24-1 and TRBJ2-3; D gene ambiguous. Germline V gene sequence: CDR1 KGHDR, CDR2 SFDVKD. Trimming pared 3 bases from V and 0 bases from J, leaving 9 bases between. The CDR3 extends over 15 amino acids. CDR3 protein: CATSDQSYSTDTQYF. The CDR3 bases are TGTGCCACCAGTGATCAATCGTATAGCACAGATACGCAGTATTTT.

This clonotype occurred a few times. CDR3 in DNA: TGTGCCACCAGCAGAGATTTCCATACGCAGTATTTT. This gives the protein CATSRDFHTQYF. The rearrangement uses TRBV15 and TRBJ2-3; no reliable D call. V lost 0 bases, J lost 7 bases, and 5 bases lay in between. From germline, CDR1 is LNHNV and CDR2 YYDKDF (reference sequence). The CDR3 length is 12 residues. Combining the CDR3 with reference TRBV15 and TRBJ2-3 gives the whole variable domain DAMVIQNPRYQVTQFGKPVTLSCSQTLNHNVMYWYQQKSSQAPKLLFHYYDKDFNNEADTPDNFQSRRPNTSFCFLDIRSPGLGDTAMYLCATSRDFHTQYFGPGTRLTVL.

The V gene is TRBV29-1, the J gene TRBJ1-1, with TRBD1 identical over 7 bases. The CDR3 loop spans 14 amino acids. CDR1 is SQVTM and CDR2 is ANQGSEA in the germline V gene. The DNA for the CDR3 is TGCAACGTCTTCTTACAGGGGAAGAGCACTGAAGCTTTCTTT. It specifies CNVFLQGKSTEAFF.

The V and J genes are TRBV29-1 and TRBJ2-7, with 14 bases lining up with TRBD2. Losses at the gene ends were 5 bases for V and 5 bases for J; bases not matched to a gene: 5. CDR1 SQVTM and CDR2 ANQGSEA come from the germline V gene. The CDR3 consists of 14 residues. Here the CDR3 reads CSVMTSGRAHEQYF. The CDR3 DNA is TGCAGCGTTATGACTAGCGGGAGGGCTCACGAGCAGTACTTC.

This clonotype was seen many times. The genes are TRBV12-3 or TRBV12-4 and TRBJ2-1, with D possibly called TRBD1 or TRBD2 (5 bases each). The germline V and J ends were trimmed by 6 bases and 2 bases, with 14 bases remaining between them. The CDR3 contains 15 residues. CDR3 amino acids: CASRPGTAAYNEQFF. The CDR3 region has the DNA TGTGCCAGCAGACCCGGGACGGCTGCCTACAATGAGCAGTTCTTC.

This clonotype was seen at least ten times. The chain uses TRBV7-9 and TRBJ1-4, with 11 nucleotides matching TRBD1. The CDR3 is 16 amino acids. V lost 6 bases, J lost 9 bases, and 12 bases stayed unmatched. Germline V gives CDR1 SEHNR, CDR2 FQNEAQ (reference sequence). As DNA, the CDR3 is TGTGCCAGCAGAGGGACAGGGGGAGTTGACAGAAAAAAACTGTTTTTT. Protein: CASRGTGGVDRKKLFF.

In regard to this clonotype: A single base separates this from a much larger clone, so it may be a read error. The conserved closing phenylalanine or tryptophan is absent in this CDR3, likely reflecting a read error. The chain combines TRBV5-1 with TRBJ2-2; unclear D gene. Germline CDR1 and CDR2: SGHRS and YFSETQ. Trimming cost V 10 bases and J 0 bases, with 16 bases left between them. The CDR3 covers 15 residues. The CDR3 nucleotides read TGCGCCTCCCACCCTGGGCAGCCGAACACCGGGGAGCTGTTTCTT. Encoded protein: CASHPGQPNTGELFL.

V and J are TRBV25-1 and TRBJ1-6; no definite D call. Trimming removed 1 base at V and 4 bases at J, with 8 bases between. The V gene's germline CDR1 is MGHDK and CDR2 SYGVNS. There are 15 residues in the CDR3. The CDR3, as DNA: TGTGCCAGCAGTGAATCGCCGGGGTATAATTCACCCCTCCACTTT. It yields the protein CASSESPGYNSPLHF.

A word on this clonotype: The junction departs from germline at one end; a sequencing error may be responsible. The rearrangement links TRBV19 to TRBJ2-3; the match to TRBD1 covers 10 bases. This CDR3 has 17 amino acids. Germline V gene sequence: CDR1 LNHDA, CDR2 SQIVND (reference sequence). The CDR3 loop is CASGIVLIGTGADTQYF. In DNA form, the CDR3 reads TGTGCCAGTGGTATAGTTTTAATCGGGACAGGGGCAGATACGCAGTATTTT. Based on the CDR3 plus reference TRBV19 and TRBJ2-3, the full variable domain is DGGITQSPKYLFRKEGQNVTLSCEQNLNHDAMYWYRQDPGQGLRLIYYSQIVNDFQKGDIAEGYSVSREKKESFPLTVTSAQKNPTAFYLCASGIVLIGTGADTQYFGPGTRLTVL.

This clonotype was seen at least ten times. The chain is built from TRBV13 and TRBJ2-3; tentatively, D is TRBD2 (5 bases). The length of the CDR3 is 12 residues. V lost 8 bases and J lost 7, with 13 bases in between. Germline CDR1 PRHDT, CDR2 FYEKMQ (reference sequence). The DNA for the CDR3 is TGTGCCAGCGCGGGTATCACCCATACGCAGTATTTT. Its translation is CASAGITHTQYF.

This clonotype appeared many times. The rearrangement links TRBV12-3 or TRBV12-4 to TRBJ2-5; 7 bases line up with TRBD2. Trimming at V came to 3 bases and at J to 0 bases, leaving 1 base not matched to a gene. The CDR3 runs 14 residues. CDR3 in amino acids: CASSLGGDQETQYF. For the CDR3, the DNA is TGTGCCAGCAGTTTGGGGGGGGACCAAGAGACCCAGTACTTC.

There are many counts of this clonotype. The rearrangement links TRBV4-2 to TRBJ1-1; 9 bases map to TRBD1. The V and J ends lost 4 bases and 5 bases, in that order; junction bases with no gene match: 8. Germline V gene lookup returns CDR1 LGHNA and CDR2 YNFKEQ. The CDR3 sequence is 15 residues long. The CDR3 bases are TGTGCCAGCAGCCCTCAGGGACAGGGAGAGACTGAAGCTTTCTTT. Translating it yields CASSPQGQGETEAFF.

The V and J genes are TRBV7-2 and TRBJ2-7, with D perhaps matching TRBD1 or TRBD2 (7 bases each). Germline V lookup: CDR1 SGHTA, CDR2 FQGNSA. The CDR3 is made up of 9 amino acids. V was pared by 9 bases and J by 12 bases, with 12 bases between. CDR3 residues: CASPGGAYF. DNA for the CDR3: TGTGCCAGTCCAGGGGGGGCGTACTTC.

For this clonotype: The junction departs from the called germline gene at one end, perhaps through a read error. The rearrangement joins TRBV20-1 to TRBJ1-2, with 11 bases fitting TRBD1. This CDR3 is 17 amino acids long. Germline V gene sequence: CDR1 DFQATT, CDR2 SNEGSKA (reference sequence). The CDR3 region is CSASPRTGGSLWYGCTF. CDR3 coding DNA: TGCAGTGCTAGCCCTAGGACAGGGGGCTCTTTGTGGTATGGCTGCACCTTC.

This clonotype was seen just once. This chain joins TRBV19 and TRBJ1-1; the D is unclear. V was cut by 2 bases and J by 3 bases, with 7 bases left in between. Germline CDR1 LNHDA, CDR2 SQIVND (reference sequence). The length of the CDR3 is 13 residues. CDR3 protein: CASSIPGYTEAFF. In DNA form, the CDR3 reads TGTGCCAGTAGTATACCCGGATACACTGAAGCTTTCTTT. Complete variable domain (other parts from reference TRBV19 and TRBJ1-1): DGGITQSPKYLFRKEGQNVTLSCEQNLNHDAMYWYRQDPGQGLRLIYYSQIVNDFQKGDIAEGYSVSREKKESFPLTVTSAQKNPTAFYLCASSIPGYTEAFFGQGTRLTVV.

The V call is TRBV10-3, the J call TRBJ1-5; D gene uncertain. With 3 bases removed from V and 3 bases from J, the gap between germline ends came to 12 bases. Germline values: CDR1 ENHRY, CDR2 SYGVKD. The CDR3 contains 15 residues. The CDR3 reads CAISEKGSNNQPQHF. Here the CDR3 DNA reads TGTGCCATCAGTGAAAAGGGCAGTAACAATCAGCCCCAGCATTTT.

This clonotype has at least ten counts. The rearrangement joins TRBV6-1 to TRBJ1-1; D uncertain. The V and J ends lost 6 bases and 0 bases respectively, with 5 bases between them. This CDR3 has 12 residues. CDR1 and CDR2 from the germline V gene are MNHNS and SASEGT. The CDR3 loop reads CASRTMNTEAFF. CDR3 DNA: TGTGCCAGCAGAACTATGAACACTGAAGCTTTCTTT.

CDR3 amino acids: CAISAGTRSYEQYF. The CDR3 bases are TGTGCCATCAGTGCTGGGACTCGGAGCTACGAGCAGTACTTC. The V gene is TRBV10-3, the J gene TRBJ2-7; perhaps TRBD2 as D (6 bases). V was trimmed by 4 bases and J by 3 bases, leaving 13 bases between them. The CDR3 consists of 14 residues. Looked up from germline, CDR1 is ENHRY and CDR2 is SYGVKD.

This clonotype was detected ten times or more. V is TRBV20-1 and J is TRBJ2-5, with D perhaps being TRBD1 or TRBD2 (6 bases each). This CDR3 contains 14 residues. The V gene lost 0 bases and the J gene lost 4 bases, with 12 bases spanning the gap. Germline CDR1 is DFQATT and CDR2 is SNEGSKA (reference sequence). In DNA, the CDR3 is TGCAGTGCTAGAGAGAGGGGGGTTGGAGAGACCCAGTACTTC. It is translated as CSARERGVGETQYF.

This clonotype was observed many times. V gene TRBV7-9 combines with J gene TRBJ2-2; D is unclear. V was shortened by 2 bases and J by 7 bases, with 2 bases between the two germline ends. Germline V lookup: CDR1 SEHNR, CDR2 FQNEAQ (reference sequence). The CDR3 runs 11 residues. The DNA of the CDR3 is TGTGCCAGCAGCTTACTCGGGGAGCTGTTTTTT. It yields the protein CASSLLGELFF. The full variable domain, its missing parts supplied by reference TRBV7-9 and TRBJ2-2, is DTGVSQNPRHKITKRGQNVTFRCDPISEHNRLYWYRQTLGQGPEFLTYFQNEAQLEKSRLLSDRFSAERPKGSFSTLEIQRTEQGDSAMYLCASSLLGELFFGEGSRLTVL.

The V and J genes are TRBV10-1 and TRBJ2-6; a possible D gene is TRBD2 (5 bases). CDR1 WNHNN and CDR2 SYGVQD come from the germline V gene (reference sequence). CDR3 length: 11 residues. V lost 7 bases to trimming and J lost 15 bases, with 13 bases between them. CDR3: CASTIASGLTF. For the CDR3, the DNA is TGCGCCAGCACCATAGCCAGCGGCCTGACTTTC.

This clonotype was seen once. At one of its ends the junction is not consistent with the germline gene, which may arise from a read error. The rearrangement links TRBV20-1 to TRBJ1-1; D is unclear. Germline V gives CDR1 DFQATT, CDR2 SNEGSKA (reference sequence). The CDR3 contains 14 residues. The CDR3 loop reads CSALSSLMNTGAFF. The DNA for the CDR3 is TGCAGTGCTCTTAGCTCCTTGATGAACACTGGAGCTTTCTTT.

This chain links TRBV19 with TRBJ2-7; TRBD2 is a possible D gene (5 bases). Germline loops: CDR1 LNHDA, CDR2 SQIVND (reference sequence). CDR3 length equals 14 residues. V was shortened by 6 bases and J by 7 bases, with 19 bases between the two germline ends. Written as DNA, the CDR3 is TGTGCCAGTAGGAACCAAGGGAGTGTCTGTGAGCAGTACTTC. It yields the protein CASRNQGSVCEQYF.

The V gene is TRBV25-1, the J gene TRBJ2-2; D remains ambiguous. In germline, CDR1 is MGHDK, CDR2 SYGVNS. The CDR3 sequence is 13 residues long. Trimming shortened V by 3 bases and J by 4 bases, and 6 bases separated the two germline ends. In DNA, the CDR3 is TGTGCCAGCAGTGACGGTCCCACCGGGGAGCTGTTTTTT. This codes for CASSDGPTGELFF. The entire variable domain, with the rest obtained from reference TRBV25-1 and TRBJ2-2, is as follows: EADIYQTPRYLVIGTGKKITLECSQTMGHDKMYWYQQDPGMELHLIHYSYGVNSTEKGDLSSESTVSRIRTEHFPLTLESARPSHTSQYLCASSDGPTGELFFGEGSRLTVL.

This clonotype was detected only a few times. The rearrangement uses TRBV25-1 and TRBJ1-2; 8 bases match TRBD1. V was pared by 7 bases and J by 2 bases, with 6 bases of the junction left unmatched. The V gene's germline CDR1 is MGHDK and CDR2 SYGVNS. The CDR3 contains 14 residues. In DNA, the CDR3 is TGTGCCAGCACAATCAGGGGGCGGAACTATGGCTACACCTTC. This sequence encodes CASTIRGRNYGYTF.

This clonotype was seen many times. CDR3 sequence reads: CASSLVLAQQETQYF. The DNA for the CDR3 is TGTGCCAGCAGCTTGGTGCTAGCGCAGCAAGAGACCCAGTACTTC. This sequence joins TRBV5-8 and TRBJ2-5; TRBD2 is a possible D gene (6 bases). Germline V gives CDR1 SGHTS, CDR2 YDEGEE. Trimming left V 0 bases short and J 2 bases short, with 11 bases between. The CDR3 length is 15 residues.

On this clonotype itself: The junction departs from germline at one end; a sequencing error may be responsible. The chain joins TRBV3-1 to TRBJ1-2, with D perhaps matching TRBD1 (5 bases). Germline V gene lookup returns CDR1 LGHDT and CDR2 YNNKEL (reference sequence). The CDR3 runs 15 residues. CDR3 in DNA: TGTGCCTGCAGCCAAGATACACAGGTGGACTCTGGCTACACCTTC. Its protein is CACSQDTQVDSGYTF.

V gene TRBV25-1 combines with J gene TRBJ1-5; no reliable D call. The CDR3 totals 12 residues. V lost 6 bases and J lost 6, with 9 bases in between. Germline V CDR1 and CDR2: MGHDK, SYGVNS. The CDR3 sequence: CASSAGFQPQHF. The CDR3 nucleotides read TGTGCCAGCAGCGCCGGGTTTCAGCCCCAGCATTTT. Complete variable domain (other parts from reference TRBV25-1 and TRBJ1-5): EADIYQTPRYLVIGTGKKITLECSQTMGHDKMYWYQQDPGMELHLIHYSYGVNSTEKGDLSSESTVSRIRTEHFPLTLESARPSHTSQYLCASSAGFQPQHFGDGTRLSIL.

The rearrangement uses TRBV7-3 and TRBJ2-7, with D possibly TRBD2 on 6 matching bases. V was cut by 5 bases and J by 3 bases, with 11 bases left in between. Germline V gives CDR1 SGHTA, CDR2 FQGTGA. The CDR3 consists of 13 residues. The CDR3 coding sequence is TGTGCCAGCAGCGCGGGGAGCGGCTACGAGCAGTACTTC. Its protein is CASSAGSGYEQYF.

This clonotype was counted at least ten times. The chain uses TRBV10-2 and TRBJ2-5; 12 nucleotides match TRBD2. CDR3 length equals 15 residues. In germline, CDR1 is WSHSY, CDR2 SAAADI. J gave up 5 bases and V 5 bases, and 6 bases lay outside the gene matches. CDR3 sequence (DNA): TGCGCCAGCAGTATGCTAGCGGGGGGGCTGGAGACCCAGTACTTC. This translates into CASSMLAGGLETQYF.

In this sample, this clonotype turned up many times. The chain employs TRBV12-3 or TRBV12-4 and TRBJ2-5; D uncertain. Trimming stripped 2 bases from V and 3 bases from J, with 7 bases between. The CDR3 spans 13 residues. The CDR3 nucleotides are TGTGCCAGCAGTTTATCGTCAGAAGAGACCCAGTACTTC. Amino acid sequence: CASSLSSEETQYF.